This T cell receptor beta chain was sequenced in a study of blood T cell repertoires in COVID-19. TCRdb's copy holds only in-frame clones and misses some; the assay was immunoSEQ multiplex PCR. The data contain about 82,000 clones, 85% of them seen just once; the ten biggest clones take up 15% to 20%. Germline trimming cut 6 bases from V and 7 bases from J; bases unmatched to any gene: 8. CDR3 length: 14 amino acids. The germline V gene encodes CDR1 KGHDR and CDR2 SFDVKD. The chain has TRBV24-1 and TRBJ1-2; 9 bases are shared with TRBD1. This TCR was recovered from a man older than 75 with active or convalescent COVID-19. The specimen sequenced was peripheral blood. As DNA, the CDR3 is TGTGCCACCAGTCCGCCGGGGACAGGGTTTGGCTACACCTTC. Protein: CATSPPGTGFGYTF.